The clone carrying this T cell receptor beta chain occurred a few times. The antigen is not known. The sample originates from a study of identical twins. The study, taken as a whole, reports: An excess of low generation probability was shown by twin-shared out-of-frame alpha sequences.

This CDR3 is 15 amino acids long. Germline loops: CDR1 LGHNA, CDR2 YNFKEQ. The V end was cut by 0 bases, the J end by 6 bases, with 13 bases between. In every case, the donor was a healthy Caucasian. TCRdb ran MiXCR on the 5' RACE reads and lists one entry per CDR3 protein. The table records approximately 220,000 distinct CDR3 sequences, more than 6.5% of them present only once. The same data also contributed to another study, on yellow fever vaccine responses in identical twins. From that paper: Reportedly, twins' vaccine T cell responses looked partly convergent and partly personalized.

This chain uses TRBV4-2 with TRBJ2-3, with D possibly called TRBD1 or TRBD2 (5 bases each). The sample consisted of memory (CD45RO+) T cells sorted from blood. The TCR sequence derives from a woman under 30 in good health. The CDR3 here is CASSQDQEGMDTQYF. CDR3 in DNA: TGTGCCAGCAGCCAAGATCAAGAGGGGATGGATACGCAGTATTTT.